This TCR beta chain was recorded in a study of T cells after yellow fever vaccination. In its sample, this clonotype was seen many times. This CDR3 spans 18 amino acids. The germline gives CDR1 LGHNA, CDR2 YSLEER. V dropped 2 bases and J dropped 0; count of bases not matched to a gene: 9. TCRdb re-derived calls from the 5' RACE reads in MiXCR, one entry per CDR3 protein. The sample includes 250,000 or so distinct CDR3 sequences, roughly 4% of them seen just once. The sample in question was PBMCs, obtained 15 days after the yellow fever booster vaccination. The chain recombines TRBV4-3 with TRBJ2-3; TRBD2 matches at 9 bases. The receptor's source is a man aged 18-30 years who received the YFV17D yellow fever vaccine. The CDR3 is CASSQMTASGVSTDTQYF. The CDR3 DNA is TGCGCCAGCAGCCAAATGACGGCTAGCGGGGTTAGCACAGATACGCAGTATTTT.